These 17 T cell receptor beta chains were all obtained from the same sample, sequenced in a study of PD-1 blockade in classical Hodgkin lymphoma. Some clones are missing from TCRdb's copy, which holds only in-frame ones; the method was immunoSEQ multiplex PCR. The sample yields 9,500 to 12,000 clones, 70% to 90% seen once. The time point is: cycle 4 day 1 (C4D1), after 6 weeks of nivolumab. The patients all showed relapse after autologous stem cell transplantation, while their brentuximab vedotin exposure varied. Magnetic negative selection of thawed PBMCs yielded the CD8+ T cells. Sequenced material: CD8+ T cells from blood, taken before the fourth cycle of nivolumab. All receptors come from a human donor with classical Hodgkin lymphoma. The donor label of this sample is uncertain.

This chain uses TRBV19 with TRBJ2-6; the match to TRBD2 covers 7 bases. Trimming cost V 6 bases and J 12 bases; bases outside gene matches: 14. The germline V gene encodes CDR1 LNHDA and CDR2 SQIVND (reference sequence). The CDR3 has 15 residues. The CDR3 coding sequence is TGTGCCAGTAGCCTGGACGGCTCCCCGGGGGGCGTCCTGACTTTC. Translating gives CASSLDGSPGGVLTF. The full variable domain, completed using reference TRBV19 and TRBJ2-6, is DGGITQSPKYLFRKEGQNVTLSCEQNLNHDAMYWYRQDPGQGLRLIYYSQIVNDFQKGDIAEGYSVSREKKESFPLTVTSAQKNPTAFYLCASSLDGSPGGVLTFGAGSRLTVL.

The CDR3 DNA reads TGTGCCAGTAGTATTACGAGCTCTGGGGCCAACGTCCTGACTTTC. This sequence encodes CASSITSSGANVLTF. The rearrangement uses TRBV19 and TRBJ2-6; D is uncertain. Germline V gene sequence: CDR1 LNHDA, CDR2 SQIVND (reference sequence). V was cut by 3 bases and J by 0 bases, with 6 bases left in between. CDR3 length equals 15 residues.

The rearrangement joins TRBV10-1 to TRBJ2-1, with D perhaps assigned TRBD1 or TRBD2 (5 bases each). This CDR3 is built from 15 residues. Germline lookup yields CDR1 WNHNN and CDR2 SYGVQD (reference sequence). V shed 11 bases and J shed 3 bases, with 20 bases lying between them. CDR3 amino acids: CALQRQTEGYNEQFF. CDR3 nucleotides: TGCGCCCTACAGCGTCAGACAGAGGGCTACAATGAGCAGTTCTTC.

This chain joins TRBV4-2 and TRBJ2-7, with D tentatively TRBD2 (5 bases). V was clipped by 5 bases and J by 5 bases, with 13 bases between them. This CDR3 contains 13 residues. Germline assignment: CDR1 LGHNA and CDR2 YNFKEQ. The CDR3 sequence is CASSLVFGDEQYF. DNA of the CDR3: TGTGCCAGCAGCTTAGTTTTCGGGGACGAGCAGTACTTC.

This chain links TRBV6-5 with TRBJ2-5; D unclear. The CDR3 has 15 amino acids. CDR1 is MNHEY and CDR2 is SVGAGI in the germline V gene. V lost 6 bases to trimming and J lost 0 bases, with 14 bases between them. CDR3 in amino acids: CASSFGSWYQETQYF. DNA for the CDR3: TGTGCCAGCAGCTTCGGGTCTTGGTACCAAGAGACCCAGTACTTC.

This clone was detected a few times. V usage is TRBV11-2 and J usage is TRBJ2-7; unclear D gene. Trimming pared 6 bases from V and 9 bases from J, leaving 12 bases between. CDR1 and CDR2 (germline): SGHAT, FQNNGV. There are 11 residues in the CDR3. CDR3 nucleotides: TGTGCCAGCAGTAGCACTCCAGGGCAGTACTTC. Its protein product is CASSSTPGQYF.

This clone was counted between two and nine times. The CDR3 bases are TGTGCCAGTACCCTCCTCGGAGTTTTAACTGAAGCTTTCTTT. Its translation: CASTLLGVLTEAFF. The genes are TRBV19 and TRBJ1-1; unclear D gene. The CDR3 contains 14 residues. Trimming cost V 7 bases and J 5 bases, with 17 bases left between them. CDR1 and CDR2 (germline): LNHDA, SQIVND (reference sequence).

This clone was detected once. The chain recombines TRBV7-9 with TRBJ1-5; D is perhaps TRBD1 (5 bases). Looked up from germline, CDR1 is SEHNR and CDR2 is FQNEAQ (reference sequence). V was shortened by 3 bases and J by 7 bases, with 16 bases between the two germline ends. The CDR3 covers 15 residues. The CDR3 bases are TGTGCCAGCAGCTTCGCCGGGGACCGCGGGCAGCCCCAGCATTTT. This sequence encodes CASSFAGDRGQPQHF.

This clone showed up just a few times. The V and J genes are TRBV7-8 and TRBJ1-5; possibly TRBD1 for D (6 bases). Germline values: CDR1 SGHVS, CDR2 FQNEAQ. There are 13 residues in the CDR3. Trimming stripped 5 bases from V and 6 bases from J, with 11 bases between. The CDR3 reads CASSIGGTQPQHF. DNA for the CDR3: TGTGCCAGCAGCATAGGGGGGACTCAGCCCCAGCATTTT.

This chain uses TRBV13 with TRBJ2-2; D remains ambiguous. This CDR3 is 12 amino acids long. Trimming removed 5 bases at V and 5 bases at J, with 6 bases between. CDR1 is PRHDT, CDR2 FYEKMQ, per germline (reference sequence). Here the CDR3 reads CASSEGTGELFF. DNA for the CDR3: TGTGCCAGCAGCGAAGGGACCGGGGAGCTGTTTTTT.

On this clone itself: A junction end diverges from the germline sequence, so it may reflect a read error. This chain links TRBV5-6 with TRBJ1-2; D gene unclear. The CDR3 extends over 14 amino acids. Germline assignment: CDR1 SGHDT and CDR2 YYEEEE. CDR3 in amino acids: CASSFWPVNYSYTF. CDR3 nucleotide sequence: TGTGCCAGCAGCTTCTGGCCAGTCAACTATAGCTACACCTTC.

This rearrangement joins TRBV5-6 to TRBJ2-1; 13 nucleotides align to TRBD2. Germline V gene lookup returns CDR1 SGHDT and CDR2 YYEEEE. Trimming took 4 bases from V and 9 from J; bases not matched to a gene: 10. The CDR3 has 16 residues. Here the CDR3 DNA reads TGTGCCAGCAGCCGCATCGGGACTAGCGGGATGGGTGAGCAGTTCTTC. Amino acid sequence: CASSRIGTSGMGEQFF.

This clone was seen only a few times. The chain carries TRBV4-1 and TRBJ1-2; D is undetermined. The CDR3 runs to 14 residues. Germline V gene sequence: CDR1 MGHRA, CDR2 YSYEKL. The V gene lost 6 bases and the J gene lost 2 bases, with 13 bases spanning the gap. This CDR3 is CASRGNGENYGYTF. The CDR3 DNA follows: TGCGCCAGCAGAGGTAACGGGGAAAACTATGGCTACACCTTC.

The genes are TRBV6-1 and TRBJ1-2; a possible D gene is TRBD1 (5 bases). CDR1 is MNHNS and CDR2 is SASEGT in the germline V gene. V was shortened by 4 bases and J by 4 bases, with 10 bases between the two germline ends. The CDR3 has 13 amino acids. The CDR3 DNA sequence: TGTGCCAGCAGTGCATGGGGCATCTATGGCTACACCTTC. Its protein is CASSAWGIYGYTF.

Notes on this clone: Mismatch with germline at one junction end may stem from a read error. The rearrangement joins TRBV7-7 to TRBJ2-2; 8 positions agree with TRBD2. Germline V gives CDR1 SSHAT, CDR2 FNYEAQ (reference sequence). The CDR3 has 16 residues. CDR3 in DNA: TGTGCTAGCAGCTTCGACCGGGAGGGGAACACCGGGGAGCTGTTTTTT. This codes for CASSFDREGNTGELFF.

This chain connects TRBV4-3 to TRBJ2-1; 7 nucleotides agree with TRBD2. Germline CDR1 and CDR2: LGHNA and YSLEER. This CDR3 has 16 amino acids. The V segment lost 2 bases and the J segment 5 bases; nucleotides outside the gene matches: 9. CDR3 DNA: TGCGCCAGCAGCCAATACCTTGGGGGAGGGAACAATGAGCAGTTCTTC. This sequence encodes CASSQYLGGGNNEQFF.

The CDR3 region is CASSQEWNTGELFF. In DNA, the CDR3 is TGTGCCAGCAGCCAAGAATGGAACACCGGGGAGCTGTTTTTT. This chain connects TRBV4-2 to TRBJ2-2; D unresolved. The CDR3 covers 14 residues. Per the germline V gene, CDR1 is LGHNA and CDR2 is YNFKEQ. With 0 bases removed from V and 1 base from J, the gap between germline ends came to 3 bases.